Reported below is one TCR beta chain. Its antigen is not identified. The table came from immunoSEQ multiplex PCR; TCRdb's copy has only in-frame clones and leaves some out. The table has over 90,000 clones, 91% seen once. CDR1 is MDHEN, CDR2 SYDVKM, per germline. With 6 bases clipped from V and 11 bases from J, the junction kept 12 bases outside the gene matches. CDR3 length: 13 residues. This record comes from a study of graft-versus-host responses after intestinal transplantation. Study overall: Transplants were multivisceral, liver-intestinal, or isolated intestinal. After anti-thymocyte globulin induction, recipients took tacrolimus and steroids for approximately three years. Findings and caveats of the study: Allografts of one patient group, those with graft-donor T cell macrochimerism, had high graft-versus-host to host-versus-graft clonal ratios.

This TCR was sampled from a human donor who was the organ donor for an intestinal transplant. Sequenced here: unstimulated CD4+ T cells sorted from spleen or lymph node cells, sampled before transplant. The genes are TRBV28 and TRBJ1-2, with 7 bases that match TRBD1. This CDR3 is CASSHGQAKGYTF. CDR3 coding DNA: TGTGCCAGCAGCCATGGACAGGCCAAAGGGTACACCTTC.